These 3 T cell receptor beta chains were sequenced from one sample in a study of cytomegalovirus exposure and HLA in healthy donors. Primers for the PCR totalled 60 Vbeta and 13 Jbeta. Produced via immunoSEQ multiplex PCR; TCRdb's table is partial and in-frame only. The data contain around 120,000 clones, more than 65% of them singletons. The sample comprised PBMCs. These receptors were collected from a woman aged 60 to 75 in good health and CMV-seropositive.

The chain has TRBV2 and TRBJ1-5, with D possibly being TRBD1 (6 bases). CDR3 length: 13 residues. CDR1 is SNHLY and CDR2 is FYNNEI in the germline V gene. Trimming stripped 11 bases from V and 2 bases from J, with 13 bases between. CDR3 residues: CAGSGDGNQPQHF. Written as DNA, the CDR3 is TGTGCCGGATCAGGGGATGGCAATCAGCCCCAGCATTTT.

The rearrangement links TRBV18 to TRBJ1-2; a possible D gene is TRBD1 (6 bases). Germline CDR1 reads KGHSH; CDR2 reads LQKENI. The V end lost 3 bases, the J end lost 8 bases, and 22 bases lay between the germline ends. This CDR3 has 16 amino acids. The CDR3 here is CASSPGQGLIGGGYTF. The CDR3 region has the DNA TGTGCCAGCTCACCGGGGCAGGGGCTGATCGGCGGCGGCTACACCTTC.

The V and J genes are TRBV15 and TRBJ1-1; 7 bases fit TRBD1. This CDR3 region has 14 residues. J was trimmed by 4 bases and V by 4 bases; bases with no gene match: 6. Germline CDR1 is LNHNV and CDR2 is YYDKDF (reference sequence). CDR3: CATSIGGSVTEAFF. In nucleotides, the CDR3 is TGTGCCACCAGCATAGGGGGCTCAGTCACTGAAGCTTTCTTT. The complete variable domain, with remaining parts taken from reference TRBV15 and TRBJ1-1, reads DAMVIQNPRYQVTQFGKPVTLSCSQTLNHNVMYWYQQKSSQAPKLLFHYYDKDFNNEADTPDNFQSRRPNTSFCFLDIRSPGLGDTAMYLCATSIGGSVTEAFFGQGTRLTVV.